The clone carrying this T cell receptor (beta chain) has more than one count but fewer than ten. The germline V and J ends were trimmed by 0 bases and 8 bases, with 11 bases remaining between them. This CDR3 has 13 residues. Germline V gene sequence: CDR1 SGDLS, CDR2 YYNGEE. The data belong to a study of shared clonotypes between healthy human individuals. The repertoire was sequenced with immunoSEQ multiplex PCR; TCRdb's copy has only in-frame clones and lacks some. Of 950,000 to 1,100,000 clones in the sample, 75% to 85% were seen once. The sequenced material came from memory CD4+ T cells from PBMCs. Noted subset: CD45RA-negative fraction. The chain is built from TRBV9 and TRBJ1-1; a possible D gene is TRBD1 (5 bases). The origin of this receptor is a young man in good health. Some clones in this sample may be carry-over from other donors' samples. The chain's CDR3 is CASSVVPTGEAFF. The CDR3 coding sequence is TGTGCCAGCAGCGTAGTCCCAACAGGAGAAGCTTTCTTT.